This note documents a single TCR beta chain sequence. What it binds is unknown. The sample originates from a study of blood T cells in healthy people across ages. PBMCs numbering at least 6.5 million were isolated per sample. Primed by a sample-barcoded 5' primer and a J-beta primer mix, a second PCR proceeded for roughly 7 to 11 cycles. From the 5' RACE reads, TCRdb called clonotypes with MiXCR, one entry per CDR3 protein. The sample has about 1.1 million distinct CDR3 sequences, 35% to 40% seen once; the top ten hold less than 15%. Points from the study as a whole: Fewer expanded clones and more diversity marked long-lived versus aged donors. The recorded TCR beta diversity per million T cells decreased in a roughly linear manner with age. A strong correlation was seen between TCR beta diversity and naive T cell percentage.

The sample consisted of blood. The clonotype originates from a man aged 18 to 35 in good health.

The DNA of the CDR3 is TGCAGCGTTGAATTGGGCGCAACCTATGAAGCTTTCTTT. Its protein product is CSVELGATYEAFF. V usage is TRBV29-1 and J usage is TRBJ1-1; D gene ambiguous. Trimming removed 2 bases at V and 7 bases at J, with 14 bases between. The CDR3 contains 13 residues. CDR1 SQVTM and CDR2 ANQGSEA come from the germline V gene.